The 8 T cell receptor beta chains reported below all come from one sample, sequenced in a study of cytomegalovirus exposure and HLA in healthy donors. Use of 60 Vbeta and 13 Jbeta primers characterized the PCR. Profiled with immunoSEQ multiplex PCR; TCRdb holds only in-frame clones, not every one. The sample lists over 150,000 clones; 65% to 75% were seen once. The specimen was PBMCs. The source is a man between 18 and 29 years old in good health and CMV-seronegative.

The V call is TRBV4-3, the J call TRBJ2-6, with D uncertain. Per the germline V gene, CDR1 is LGHNA and CDR2 is YSLEER. CDR3 length equals 16 residues. V lost 0 bases, J lost 0 bases, and 6 bases lay in between. CDR3 region: CASSQEPRSGANVLTF. The CDR3 DNA is TGCGCCAGCAGCCAAGAACCGCGCTCTGGGGCCAACGTCCTGACTTTC.

This clone was seen more than once but under ten times. The rearrangement links TRBV11-1 to TRBJ2-7; TRBD1 matches 10 bases. The V segment lost 4 bases and the J segment 9 bases; nucleotides outside the gene matches: 9. The germline gives CDR1 SGHAT, CDR2 FQDESV (reference sequence). The CDR3 extends over 14 amino acids. CDR3: CASSSRDRGERQYF. The CDR3, as DNA: TGTGCCAGCAGCTCCCGGGACAGGGGAGAAAGGCAGTACTTC.

This clone was detected a few times. DNA of the CDR3: TGTGCCAGCACCCCTGGGGGACAGGGTAAAGGCAATCAGCCCCAGCATTTT. Its translation: CASTPGGQGKGNQPQHF. The chain uses TRBV28 and TRBJ1-5, with TRBD1 matching over 9 bases. Germline lookup yields CDR1 MDHEN and CDR2 SYDVKM. This CDR3 spans 17 amino acids. V trimming: 7 bases; J trimming: 2 bases; junction bases outside the gene matches: 12.

This chain links TRBV7-9 with TRBJ1-4, with TRBD1 matching 9 bases. The V segment lost 5 bases and the J segment 14 bases; nucleotides outside the gene matches: 12. The V gene's germline CDR1 is SEHNR and CDR2 FQNEAQ (reference sequence). The CDR3 length is 14 residues. The CDR3 loop reads CASSPGTGILRLFF. In nucleotides, the CDR3 is TGTGCCAGCAGCCCCGGGACAGGGATTTTACGGCTGTTTTTT.

This rearrangement joins TRBV29-1 to TRBJ2-6; 8 bases are shared with TRBD1. CDR1 is SQVTM and CDR2 is ANQGSEA in the germline V gene. V shed 6 bases and J 1 base; nucleotides not matched to a gene: 11. The CDR3 consists of 17 residues. CDR3 sequence (DNA): TGCAGCGTCCCGGACAGGGTAAGGTCTTCTGGGGCCAACGTCCTGACTTTC. Translation gives CSVPDRVRSSGANVLTF.

The chain links TRBV5-1 to TRBJ1-4; 8 bases are a match to TRBD1. The CDR3 is 15 residues long. Germline lookup yields CDR1 SGHRS and CDR2 YFSETQ. The J segment lost 7 bases and the V segment lost 4 bases, leaving 9 bases of the junction unmatched. The DNA for the CDR3 is TGCGCCAGCAGCCTACGACAGGGGATCGGTGAAAAACTGTTTTTT. Amino acids: CASSLRQGIGEKLFF.

The V call is TRBV29-1, the J call TRBJ2-1; perhaps TRBD1 as D (5 bases). The CDR3 consists of 14 residues. Per the germline V gene, CDR1 is SQVTM and CDR2 is ANQGSEA. Trimming removed 4 bases at V and 7 bases at J, with 17 bases between. The chain's CDR3 is CSVGKQAVENEQFF. CDR3 nucleotide sequence: TGCAGCGTTGGGAAACAGGCAGTCGAAAATGAGCAGTTCTTC.

This chain joins TRBV19 and TRBJ1-5; D may be TRBD1 (6 bases). Trimming took off 6 bases at V and 0 bases at J, with 12 bases between the two ends. This CDR3 spans 15 amino acids. Looked up from germline, CDR1 is LNHDA and CDR2 is SQIVND (reference sequence). The CDR3 loop is CASSSGHYSNQPQHF. CDR3 DNA: TGTGCCAGTAGCTCGGGACACTATAGCAATCAGCCCCAGCATTTT.